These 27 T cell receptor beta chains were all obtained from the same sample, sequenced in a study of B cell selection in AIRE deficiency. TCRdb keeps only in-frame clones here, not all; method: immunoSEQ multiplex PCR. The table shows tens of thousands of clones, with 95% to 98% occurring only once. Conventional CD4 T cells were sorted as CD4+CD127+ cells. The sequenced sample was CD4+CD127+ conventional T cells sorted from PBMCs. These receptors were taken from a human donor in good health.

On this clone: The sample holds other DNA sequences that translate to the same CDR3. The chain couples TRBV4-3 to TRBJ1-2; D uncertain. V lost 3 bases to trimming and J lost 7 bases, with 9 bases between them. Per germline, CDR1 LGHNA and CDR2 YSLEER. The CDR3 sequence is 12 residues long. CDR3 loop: CASSQRGSGYTF. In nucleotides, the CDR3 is TGCGCCAGCAGCCAGAGAGGCAGTGGCTACACCTTC.

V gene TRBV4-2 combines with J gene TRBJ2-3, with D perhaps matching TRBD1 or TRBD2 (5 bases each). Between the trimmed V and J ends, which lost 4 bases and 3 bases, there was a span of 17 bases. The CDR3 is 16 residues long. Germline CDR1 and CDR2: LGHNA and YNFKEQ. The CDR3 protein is CASSPGRMGETDTQYF. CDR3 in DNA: TGTGCCAGCAGCCCGGGACGGATGGGGGAAACAGATACGCAGTATTTT.

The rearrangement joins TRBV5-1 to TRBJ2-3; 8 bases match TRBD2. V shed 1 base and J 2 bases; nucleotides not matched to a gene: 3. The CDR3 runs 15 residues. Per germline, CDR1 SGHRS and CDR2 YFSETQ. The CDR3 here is CASSLYSGDTDTQYF. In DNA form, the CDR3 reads TGCGCCAGCAGCTTGTATAGCGGGGACACAGATACGCAGTATTTT.

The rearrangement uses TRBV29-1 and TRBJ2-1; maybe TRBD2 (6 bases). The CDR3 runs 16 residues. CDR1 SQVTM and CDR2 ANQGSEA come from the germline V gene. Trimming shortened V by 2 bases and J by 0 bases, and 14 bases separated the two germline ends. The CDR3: CSVERGTASSYNEQFF. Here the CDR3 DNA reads TGCAGCGTTGAACGCGGGACGGCGAGCTCCTACAATGAGCAGTTCTTC.

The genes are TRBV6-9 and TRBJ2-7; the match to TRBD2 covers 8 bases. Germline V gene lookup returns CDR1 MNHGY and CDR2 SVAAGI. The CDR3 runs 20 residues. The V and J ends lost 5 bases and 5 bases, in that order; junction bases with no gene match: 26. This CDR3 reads CASSPGGASGPPARYHEQYF. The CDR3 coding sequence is TGTGCCAGCAGTCCTGGGGGGGCTAGCGGGCCCCCGGCGCGGTATCACGAGCAGTACTTC.

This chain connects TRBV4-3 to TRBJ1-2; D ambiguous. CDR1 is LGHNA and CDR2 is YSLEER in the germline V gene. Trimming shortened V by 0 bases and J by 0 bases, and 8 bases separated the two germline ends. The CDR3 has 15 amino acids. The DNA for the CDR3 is TGCGCCAGCAGCCAAGATCGGCAGCCTAACTATGGCTACACCTTC. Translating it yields CASSQDRQPNYGYTF.

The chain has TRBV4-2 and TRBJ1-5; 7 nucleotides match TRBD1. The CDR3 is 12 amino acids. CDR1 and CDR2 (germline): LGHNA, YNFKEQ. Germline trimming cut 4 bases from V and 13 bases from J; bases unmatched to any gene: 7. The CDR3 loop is CASSPRGEGQHF. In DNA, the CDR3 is TGTGCCAGCAGCCCCAGGGGGGAAGGACAGCATTTT.

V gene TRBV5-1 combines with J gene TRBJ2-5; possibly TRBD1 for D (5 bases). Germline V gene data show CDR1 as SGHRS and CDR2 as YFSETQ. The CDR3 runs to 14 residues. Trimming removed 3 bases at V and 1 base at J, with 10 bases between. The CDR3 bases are TGCGCCAGCAGCTGGAAGGGGCCCCAAGAGACCCAGTACTTC. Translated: CASSWKGPQETQYF.

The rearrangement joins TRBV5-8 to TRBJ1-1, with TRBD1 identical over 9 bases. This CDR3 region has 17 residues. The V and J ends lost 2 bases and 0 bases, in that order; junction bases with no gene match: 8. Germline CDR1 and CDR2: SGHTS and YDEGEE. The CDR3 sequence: CASSLSPGTGMNTEAFF. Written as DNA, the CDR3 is TGTGCCAGCAGCTTAAGTCCCGGGACAGGGATGAACACTGAAGCTTTCTTT.

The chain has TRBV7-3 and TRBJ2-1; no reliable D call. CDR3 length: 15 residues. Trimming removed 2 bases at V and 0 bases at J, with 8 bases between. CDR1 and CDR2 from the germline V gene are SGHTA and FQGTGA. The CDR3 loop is CASSLWASSYNEQFF. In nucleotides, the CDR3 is TGTGCCAGCAGCTTATGGGCGAGCTCCTACAATGAGCAGTTCTTC.

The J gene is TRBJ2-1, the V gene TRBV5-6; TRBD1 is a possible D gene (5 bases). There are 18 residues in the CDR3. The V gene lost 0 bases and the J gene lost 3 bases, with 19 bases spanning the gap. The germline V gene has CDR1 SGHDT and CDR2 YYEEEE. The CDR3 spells CASSLEPTVANLYNEQFF. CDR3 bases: TGTGCCAGCAGCTTGGAGCCGACAGTTGCTAACCTCTACAATGAGCAGTTCTTC.

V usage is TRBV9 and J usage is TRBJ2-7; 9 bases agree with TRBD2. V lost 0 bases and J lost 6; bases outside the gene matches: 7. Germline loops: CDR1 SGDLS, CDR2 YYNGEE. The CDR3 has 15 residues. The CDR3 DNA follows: TGTGCCAGCAGCGTAGGTCCGCTAGCGGGAATCGAGCAGTACTTC. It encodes CASSVGPLAGIEQYF.

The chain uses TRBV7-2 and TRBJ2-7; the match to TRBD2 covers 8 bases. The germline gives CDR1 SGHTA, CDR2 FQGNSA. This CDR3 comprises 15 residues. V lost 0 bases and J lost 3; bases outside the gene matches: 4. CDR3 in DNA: TGTGCCAGCAGCTTAGCGACTAGCGCGGACTACGAGCAGTACTTC. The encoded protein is CASSLATSADYEQYF.

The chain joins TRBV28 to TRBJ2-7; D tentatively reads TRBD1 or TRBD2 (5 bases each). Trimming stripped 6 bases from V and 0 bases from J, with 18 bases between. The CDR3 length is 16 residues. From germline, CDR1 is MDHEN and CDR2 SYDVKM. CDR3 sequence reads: CASRTTRDVDSYEQYF. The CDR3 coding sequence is TGTGCCAGCAGAACCACTCGGGACGTGGACTCCTACGAGCAGTACTTC.

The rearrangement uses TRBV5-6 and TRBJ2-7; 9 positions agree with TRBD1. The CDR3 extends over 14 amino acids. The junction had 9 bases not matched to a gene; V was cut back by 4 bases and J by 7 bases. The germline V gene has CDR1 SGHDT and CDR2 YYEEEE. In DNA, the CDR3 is TGTGCCAGCAGCCAGGACAGGGGTTACGGGGAGCAGTACTTC. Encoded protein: CASSQDRGYGEQYF.

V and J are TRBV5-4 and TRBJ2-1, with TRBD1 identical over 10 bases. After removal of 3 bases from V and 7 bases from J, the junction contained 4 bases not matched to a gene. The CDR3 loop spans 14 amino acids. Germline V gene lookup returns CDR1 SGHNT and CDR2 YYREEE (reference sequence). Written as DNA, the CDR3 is TGTGCCAGCAGCTACCCGGGACAGGGGAATGAGCAGTTCTTC. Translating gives CASSYPGQGNEQFF. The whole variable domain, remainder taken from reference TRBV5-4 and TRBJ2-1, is ETGVTQSPTHLIKTRGQQVTLRCSSQSGHNTVSWYQQALGQGPQFIFQYYREEENGRGNFPPRFSGLQFPNYSSELNVNALELDDSALYLCASSYPGQGNEQFFGPGTRLTVL.

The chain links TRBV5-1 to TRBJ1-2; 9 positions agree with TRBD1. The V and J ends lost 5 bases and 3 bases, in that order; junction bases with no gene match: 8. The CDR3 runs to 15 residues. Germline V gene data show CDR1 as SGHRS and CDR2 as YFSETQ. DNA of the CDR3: TGCGCCAGCAGTCTAACAGGGGGCTCATACTATGGCTACACCTTC. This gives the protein CASSLTGGSYYGYTF.

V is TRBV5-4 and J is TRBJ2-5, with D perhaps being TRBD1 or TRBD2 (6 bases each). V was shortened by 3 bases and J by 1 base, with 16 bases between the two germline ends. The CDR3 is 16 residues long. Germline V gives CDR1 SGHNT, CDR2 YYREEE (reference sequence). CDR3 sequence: CASSSRRDTAQETQYF. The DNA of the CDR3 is TGTGCCAGCAGCTCCCGGAGGGACACCGCCCAAGAGACCCAGTACTTC.

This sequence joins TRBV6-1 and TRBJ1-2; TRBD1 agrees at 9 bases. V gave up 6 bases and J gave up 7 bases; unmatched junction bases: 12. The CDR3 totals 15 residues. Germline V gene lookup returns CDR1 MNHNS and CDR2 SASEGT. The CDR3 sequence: CASRENTGGVFGYTF. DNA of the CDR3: TGTGCCAGCAGAGAAAATACAGGGGGCGTCTTTGGCTACACCTTC.

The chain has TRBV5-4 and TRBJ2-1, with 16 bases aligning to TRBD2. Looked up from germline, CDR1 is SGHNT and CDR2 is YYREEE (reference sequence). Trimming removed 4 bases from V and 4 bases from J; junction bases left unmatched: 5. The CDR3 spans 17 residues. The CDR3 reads CASSPGTSGRVYNEQFF. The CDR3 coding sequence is TGTGCCAGCAGCCCGGGGACTAGCGGGAGGGTTTACAATGAGCAGTTCTTC. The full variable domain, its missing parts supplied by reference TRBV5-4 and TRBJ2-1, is ETGVTQSPTHLIKTRGQQVTLRCSSQSGHNTVSWYQQALGQGPQFIFQYYREEENGRGNFPPRFSGLQFPNYSSELNVNALELDDSALYLCASSPGTSGRVYNEQFFGPGTRLTVL.

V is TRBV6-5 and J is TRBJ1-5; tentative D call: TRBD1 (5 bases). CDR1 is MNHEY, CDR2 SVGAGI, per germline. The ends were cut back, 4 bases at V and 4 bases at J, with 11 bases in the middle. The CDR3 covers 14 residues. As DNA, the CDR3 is TGTGCCAGCAGTTTAAACCGGGGGAATCAGCCCCAGCATTTT. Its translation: CASSLNRGNQPQHF.

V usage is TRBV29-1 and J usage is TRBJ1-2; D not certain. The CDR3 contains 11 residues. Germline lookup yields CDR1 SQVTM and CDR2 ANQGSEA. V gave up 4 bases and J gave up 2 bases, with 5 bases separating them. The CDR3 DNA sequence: TGCAGCGTTGGGCAGAACTATGGCTACACCTTC. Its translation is CSVGQNYGYTF.

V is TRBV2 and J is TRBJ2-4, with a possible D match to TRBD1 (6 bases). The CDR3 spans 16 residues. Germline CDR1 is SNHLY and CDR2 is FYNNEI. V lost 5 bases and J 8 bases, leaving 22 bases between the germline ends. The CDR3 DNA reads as TGTGCCAGCAGTCTCTCAGGCAGGGGAAGTTGGGACATTCAGTACTTC. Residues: CASSLSGRGSWDIQYF. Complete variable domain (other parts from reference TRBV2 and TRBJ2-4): EPEVTQTPSHQVTQMGQEVILRCVPISNHLYFYWYRQILGQKVEFLVSFYNNEISEKSEIFDDQFSVERPDGSNFTLKIRSTKLEDSAMYFCASSLSGRGSWDIQYFGAGTRLSVL.

Here the CDR3 DNA reads TGTGCCAGCAGCTCGGACAGGGTAAAACTGTTTTTT. Protein sequence: CASSSDRVKLFF. This chain links TRBV6-5 with TRBJ1-4; 8 nucleotides line up with TRBD1. Germline loops: CDR1 MNHEY, CDR2 SVGAGI. With 6 bases clipped from V and 10 bases from J, the junction kept 4 bases outside the gene matches. CDR3 length: 12 residues.

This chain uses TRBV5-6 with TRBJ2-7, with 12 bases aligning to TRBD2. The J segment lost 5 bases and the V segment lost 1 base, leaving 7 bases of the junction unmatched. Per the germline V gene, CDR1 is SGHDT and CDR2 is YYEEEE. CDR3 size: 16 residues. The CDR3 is CASSLRLAGESDEQYF. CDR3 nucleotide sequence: TGTGCCAGCAGCTTGCGACTAGCGGGAGAAAGCGACGAGCAGTACTTC.

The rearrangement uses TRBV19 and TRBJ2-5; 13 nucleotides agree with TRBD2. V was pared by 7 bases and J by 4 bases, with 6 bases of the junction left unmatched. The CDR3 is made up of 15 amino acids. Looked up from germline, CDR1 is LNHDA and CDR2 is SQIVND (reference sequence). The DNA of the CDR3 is TGTGCCAGTACCAGGACTAGCGGGAGTGTAGAGACCCAGTACTTC. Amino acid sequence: CASTRTSGSVETQYF.

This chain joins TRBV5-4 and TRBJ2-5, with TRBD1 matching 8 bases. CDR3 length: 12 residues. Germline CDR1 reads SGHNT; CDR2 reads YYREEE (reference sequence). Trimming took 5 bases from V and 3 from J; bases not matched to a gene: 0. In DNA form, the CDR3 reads TGTGCCAGCAGGACAGGGGAAGAGACCCAGTACTTC. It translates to CASRTGEETQYF.